This T cell receptor (beta chain) was identified in a study of shared clonotypes between healthy human individuals (dated by TCRdb to between 2020 and 2021). Describing the broader study: A couple of women and a few men aged 18 to 49 years were included in the cohort. For each donor, CD4 naive and CD4 memory were each given three plates, CD8 naive was given two plates, and CD8 memory was given one plate. To estimate repertoire size and how much clonotypes are shared between individuals, the study performed deep sequencing of blood TCR repertoires from 4 to 6 healthy adults. To increase sequencing depth and limit assay-specific biases, TCR repertoire library preparation and sequencing were carried out by different laboratories using diverse techniques. Between about 0.8 and 9 billion PBMCs per donor were obtained by leukapheresis.

Using the deep immunoSEQ assay, multiplex PCR amplified TCR CDR3 regions from genomic DNA. Extracted genomic DNA from each cell subset was spread evenly across all wells of several immunoSEQ 96-well plates, with each plate serving as a replicate. For sorted subsets, approximately 210 ng of genomic DNA, equivalent to around 29,000 T cell genomes, went into each replicate PCR. The purified libraries were quantified using a Qubit 3.0 fluorometer, sized with a Bioanalyzer 2100, and then quantified again using the KAPA Library Quantification kit. A separate single-read 150-cycle Illumina NextSeq 550 flow cell was used to sequence each immunoSEQ 96-well plate. In the authors' own workflow: Because the immunoSEQ output included only junctional sequences and no quality scores, the filtering could not be the same as the filtering used for full-length reads. Sequences were annotated with PyIR, a Python wrapper for IgBLAST v1.9, and V/J genes and CDR3 were assigned using IMGT germline references. Any read was removed if the V/J assignment was weak (E-value above 1e-6), the CDR3 was missing, or the read contained stop codons, out-of-frame junctions, or ambiguous translated residues. A V3J clonotype was defined by an identical inferred V gene, J gene, and CDR3 amino acid sequence. The percentage overlap between two repertoires was calculated by dividing the number of shared unique clonotypes by the size of the smaller repertoire. RTK rarefaction, the Chao1 estimator, and Recon v2.1 estimates of unobserved clonotypes were used to assess repertoire richness. For all TCRbeta clonotypes obtained by the gDNA method from several donors, generation probabilities were computed with OLGA. TCRdb re-hosts the immuneACCESS table, in-frame sequences only. Its copies lack some clones; in the studies checked, an unresolved V gene accounts for under half of them, and the cause for the rest is not known. The V and J calls and clone size are taken from that table; D and trimming were inferred from the DNA. Across this sample there are about 1.9 million clones, with around 95% seen only once. The top ten constitute under 2% of the sample.

Concerning this clone itself: The antigen this receptor binds is unknown. Base qualities were left out, and no much larger clone turns up one base away.

On the study overall, not on this receptor specifically: Based on pairwise subsampling, the degree of clonotype sharing among donors was expected to be affected by sequencing depth. When several donors were compared, the shared fraction of clonotypes was roughly 4.8% for naive CD4, around 4% for naive CD8, 2.3% for memory CD4, and roughly 0.43% for memory CD8. Larger estimated clonotype richness was generally found for naive subsets than for memory subsets. Rarefaction of sorted-subset datasets indicated incomplete sequencing despite the large sequencing depth. Clonotypes shared by all four sorted-subset donors showed higher generation probabilities than non-shared clonotypes. The small number of donors limited the genetic and exposure-history diversity represented. Sampling was restricted to blood, and TCR repertoires in tissue are likely to differ from TCR repertoires in blood.

CD8 naive samples were CD45RO-negative cells positively selected for CCR7, giving a CD45RA+CCR7+ population that excluded TemRA cells. Healthy HIV-negative adults with no recently reported acute infections or vaccinations were included as donors. All donors were Caucasian adults living in Nashville, Tennessee, USA. Blood was obtained by leukapheresis, after which PBMCs were separated by Ficoll-Histopaque density gradient centrifugation and cryopreserved in liquid nitrogen vapor phase. Analytical flow cytometry was used to check the purity and quantity of each magnetically sorted T cell population. Genomic DNA was isolated from each sorted fraction and quantified by UV absorbance on a Nanodrop 2000c. The CDR3 runs 17 amino acids, cysteine and phenylalanine included. The sequence is cut down to CDR3 DNA, 51 bases in frame from base 1. The germline V gene (reference sequence) sets CDR1 to MNHEY and CDR2 to SMNVEV. After removal of 3 bases from V and 2 bases from J, the junction retains 10 bases not matched to a gene.

The sequenced sample consisted of naive CD8+ T cells from PBMCs. In the paper's terms, the cell subset or site label means: CD45RA+CCR7+. The sequence was obtained from a man aged 18 to 29 in good health. Some clones in this sample may be carry-over from other donors' samples. In this chain, TRBV27 is recombined with TRBJ2-4, with 7 bases aligning to TRBD2. The CDR3 reads CASSFLPRGSTKNIQYF. The DNA sequence is given as TGTGCCAGCAGTTTCCTCCCTCGCGGGAGTACCAAAAACATTCAGTACTTC.